Listed here is a single T cell receptor (beta chain). Its specificity is unknown. Separation from the roughly 680-subject first cohort characterized the approximately 120-subject validation cohort, to which the donors belonged. Using immunoSEQ multiplex PCR, the repertoire was profiled, and TCRdb retains in-frame clones only, with some absent. The top ten clones hold about 2% of a sample with about 130,000 clones, around 90% of them seen once. The data originate from a study of cytomegalovirus exposure and HLA in healthy donors. Study details: A subsequent analysis reported that the 120 or so validation repertoires were produced on the same platform that had also been used for the roughly 670 first-cohort repertoires.

Findings and limits, study-wide: It was reported that the classifier diagnosed cytomegalovirus status with high specificity and sensitivity in both the original and validation cohorts.

The sample was PBMCs. This sequence was found in a woman aged 18-29 years in good health and CMV-seronegative.

The CDR3 protein is CASSPGTSGSGNEQFF. CDR3 sequence (DNA): TGTGCCAGCAGCCCAGGGACTAGCGGGAGTGGGAATGAGCAGTTCTTC. The chain employs TRBV7-2 and TRBJ2-1; TRBD2 matches at 14 bases. CDR1 and CDR2 from the germline V gene are SGHTA and FQGNSA. With 5 bases clipped from V and 7 bases from J, the junction kept 7 bases outside the gene matches. The CDR3 is 16 residues long.